A single sample is the source of the 23 T cell receptor beta chains below, sequenced in a study of beta chain features in type 1 diabetes. Isolated RNA was reverse transcribed in full, so expressed TCRB transcripts were sequenced. Produced via immunoSEQ multiplex PCR; TCRdb's table is partial and in-frame only. The table has some 150,000 clones, 10% seen once. Sequenced sample: naive CD4+ T cells from blood. The origin of the receptors is a man aged 18 to 35 in good health.

This clone was seen at least ten times. CDR3 nucleotide sequence: TGTGCCTGGAGCGCCGGGACAGGGGTTTTAAGTGAGCAGTTCTTC. The encoded protein is CAWSAGTGVLSEQFF. The chain has TRBV30 and TRBJ2-1; 10 bases are shared with TRBD1. CDR3 length: 15 amino acids. V lost 3 bases, J lost 9 bases, and 11 bases stayed unmatched. Germline lookup yields CDR1 GTSNPN and CDR2 SVGIG (reference sequence). Complete variable domain (other parts from reference TRBV30 and TRBJ2-1): SQTIHQWPATLVQPVGSPLSLECTVEGTSNPNLYWYRQAAGRGLQLLFYSVGIGQISSEVPQNLSASRPQDRQFILSSKKLLLSDSGFYLCAWSAGTGVLSEQFFGPGTRLTVL.

The chain couples TRBV4-3 to TRBJ2-5, with 7 bases fitting TRBD1. The ends lost 1 base at V and 1 base at J; junction bases unmatched: 9. From germline, CDR1 is LGHNA and CDR2 YSLEER. The CDR3 length is 17 residues. The CDR3 here is CASSQAPVAGGQETQYF. CDR3 bases: TGCGCCAGCAGCCAAGCGCCGGTTGCAGGGGGCCAAGAGACCCAGTACTTC.

This clone was seen a handful of times. The gene calls are TRBV4-3 and TRBJ2-2, with D possibly matching TRBD1 (5 bases). Germline V gene sequence: CDR1 LGHNA, CDR2 YSLEER. This CDR3 is 14 amino acids long. Trimming took off 3 bases at V and 3 bases at J, with 8 bases between the two ends. CDR3 nucleotides: TGCGCCAGCAGCCACAGGGAAGACACCGGGGAGCTGTTTTTT. As protein: CASSHREDTGELFF.

This clone was counted at least ten times. The rearrangement joins TRBV29-1 to TRBJ2-7; D gene unclear. The V gene lost 7 bases and the J gene lost 3 bases, with 22 bases spanning the gap. The CDR3 is made up of 15 amino acids. Germline lookup yields CDR1 SQVTM and CDR2 ANQGSEA. The CDR3 bases are TGCAGCGGAGTTCTCTTCGGAGCCCTTCGCTACGAGCAGTACTTC. This translates into CSGVLFGALRYEQYF.

This clone was observed a few times. This chain connects TRBV6-1 to TRBJ2-7, with D perhaps TRBD1 (6 bases). The CDR3 contains 14 residues. Trimming pared 6 bases from V and 2 bases from J, leaving 14 bases between. Germline lookup yields CDR1 MNHNS and CDR2 SASEGT. This CDR3 reads CASRRAGTPYEQYF. For the CDR3, the DNA is TGTGCCAGCAGGAGGGCCGGGACACCCTACGAGCAGTACTTC.

This clone was detected only a few times. This rearrangement joins TRBV7-2 to TRBJ2-7; 7 bases map to TRBD1. CDR1 and CDR2 from the germline V gene are SGHTA and FQGNSA. J was trimmed by 3 bases and V by 5 bases; bases with no gene match: 7. The CDR3 consists of 14 residues. CDR3 loop: CASSPDRENYEQYF. Written as DNA, the CDR3 is TGTGCCAGCAGCCCTGACAGGGAGAACTACGAGCAGTACTTC.

This clone occurred a few times. The chain combines TRBV4-2 with TRBJ2-1; TRBD2 is a possible D gene (5 bases). Germline V CDR1 and CDR2: LGHNA, YNFKEQ. Trimming removed 0 bases at V and 9 bases at J, with 15 bases between. CDR3 length equals 15 residues. The CDR3 DNA reads TGTGCCAGCAGCCAAGAGCGGGCGGGCTCTAGTGAGCAGTTCTTC. Amino acid sequence: CASSQERAGSSEQFF.

This clone was observed a handful of times. This chain links TRBV7-2 with TRBJ1-5; the D gene is possibly TRBD1 (6 bases). Between the trimmed V and J ends, which lost 5 bases and 5 bases, there was a span of 10 bases. This CDR3 has 13 amino acids. CDR1 SGHTA and CDR2 FQGNSA come from the germline V gene. CDR3: CASSRQADQPQHF. CDR3 nucleotides: TGTGCCAGCAGCAGACAGGCCGATCAGCCCCAGCATTTT.

This chain connects TRBV18 to TRBJ2-7, with D tentatively TRBD1 (5 bases). Germline V gene sequence: CDR1 KGHSH, CDR2 LQKENI. CDR3 length equals 13 residues. The V gene lost 6 bases and the J gene lost 1 base, with 10 bases spanning the gap. This CDR3 reads CASSTTESYEQYF. The CDR3 coding sequence is TGTGCCAGCTCTACGACAGAGTCCTACGAGCAGTACTTC.

This clone was recorded at least ten times. CDR3 in amino acids: CASSGQVGYEQYF. The CDR3 DNA sequence: TGTGCCAGCAGTGGACAGGTGGGCTACGAGCAGTACTTC. J is TRBJ2-7 and V is TRBV28; 7 bases are shared with TRBD1. The V and J ends lost 5 bases and 3 bases, in that order; junction bases with no gene match: 4. Per germline, CDR1 MDHEN and CDR2 SYDVKM. This CDR3 comprises 13 residues.

A few counts support this clone. The rearrangement joins TRBV28 to TRBJ1-3, with D uncertain. With 4 bases removed from V and 1 base from J, the gap between germline ends came to 11 bases. Germline V gene lookup returns CDR1 MDHEN and CDR2 SYDVKM. The CDR3 spans 15 residues. The chain's CDR3 is CASSSPPGSGNTIYF. For the CDR3, the DNA is TGTGCCAGCAGTTCCCCCCCGGGGTCTGGAAACACCATATATTTT.

Only a few counts were recorded for this clone. The J gene is TRBJ2-1, the V gene TRBV2; 12 bases match TRBD2. The CDR3 runs 15 residues. V gave up 4 bases and J gave up 6 bases; unmatched junction bases: 4. CDR1 SNHLY and CDR2 FYNNEI come from the germline V gene. The CDR3 is CASSVTSGGPNEQFF. CDR3 nucleotides: TGTGCCAGCAGTGTCACTAGCGGGGGGCCCAATGAGCAGTTCTTC.

This rearrangement joins TRBV7-9 to TRBJ2-7, with TRBD2 matching over 7 bases. The germline V gene encodes CDR1 SEHNR and CDR2 FQNEAQ (reference sequence). V was clipped by 5 bases and J by 6 bases; unmatched bases: 4. This CDR3 is 12 amino acids long. The DNA for the CDR3 is TGTGCCAGCAGCCGGGGAGGGAGCGAGCAGTACTTC. Its translation is CASSRGGSEQYF. Combining the CDR3 with reference TRBV7-9 and TRBJ2-7 gives the whole variable domain DTGVSQNPRHKITKRGQNVTFRCDPISEHNRLYWYRQTLGQGPEFLTYFQNEAQLEKSRLLSDRFSAERPKGSFSTLEIQRTEQGDSAMYLCASSRGGSEQYFGPGTRLTVT.

The genes are TRBV7-2 and TRBJ2-3, with unresolved D. V lost 6 bases, J lost 4 bases, and 14 bases lay in between. Germline CDR1 is SGHTA and CDR2 is FQGNSA. This CDR3 region has 14 residues. In DNA, the CDR3 is TGTGCCAGCAGACCCGCTCGGGTGGCAGATACGCAGTATTTT. Residues: CASRPARVADTQYF.

This clone was seen a few times. This chain links TRBV5-1 with TRBJ2-7, with 7 bases aligning to TRBD1. Germline V CDR1 and CDR2: SGHRS, YFSETQ. V lost 4 bases and J lost 8; bases outside the gene matches: 6. The CDR3 consists of 12 residues. The CDR3: CASSLEQGKQYF. CDR3 DNA sequence: TGCGCCAGCAGCCTAGAACAGGGGAAGCAGTACTTC.

The rearrangement uses TRBV6-1 and TRBJ2-5, with D possibly TRBD2 on 6 matching bases. Per germline, CDR1 MNHNS and CDR2 SASEGT. This CDR3 has 17 amino acids. With 3 bases removed from V and 5 bases from J, the gap between germline ends came to 22 bases. CDR3 loop: CASSDPVGGAPFETQYF. The CDR3 nucleotides are TGTGCCAGCAGTGATCCCGTCGGAGGGGCCCCATTCGAGACCCAGTACTTC.

The V and J genes are TRBV30 and TRBJ2-5, with D perhaps matching TRBD1 (5 bases). Germline V CDR1 and CDR2: GTSNPN, SVGIG (reference sequence). CDR3 length equals 12 residues. V lost 2 bases to trimming and J lost 5 bases, with 9 bases between them. The CDR3 DNA reads as TGTGCCTGGAGTCTGAAGGGGGAGACCCAGTACTTC. The encoded protein is CAWSLKGETQYF.

CDR3 in DNA: TGTGCCAGCAGCTTAGTTGGAGCGGGGGGGCCCCATGAGCAGTTCTTC. It translates to CASSLVGAGGPHEQFF. The chain combines TRBV7-6 with TRBJ2-1; 10 nucleotides match TRBD2. This CDR3 has 16 residues. J gave up 8 bases and V 1 base, and 8 bases lay outside the gene matches. Germline values: CDR1 SGHVS, CDR2 FNYEAQ.

The chain joins TRBV5-4 to TRBJ2-5; TRBD2 matches 8 bases. The length of the CDR3 is 20 residues. With V trimmed by 0 bases and J by 2 bases, 18 bases remained unmatched. CDR1 is SGHNT, CDR2 YYREEE, per germline (reference sequence). CDR3 amino acids: CASSLDGTRFIPWVQETQYF. The CDR3 DNA reads as TGTGCCAGCAGCTTGGATGGGACTAGGTTTATCCCATGGGTTCAAGAGACCCAGTACTTC.

The gene calls are TRBV6-6 and TRBJ1-2, with D hard to call. This CDR3 is built from 14 residues. V shed 4 bases and J shed 2 bases, with 11 bases lying between them. Germline V gives CDR1 MNHNY, CDR2 SVGAGI (reference sequence). In DNA form, the CDR3 reads TGTGCCAGCAGTTCACACGGGGTCAACTATGGCTACACCTTC. It specifies CASSSHGVNYGYTF.

The sample holds a few counts of this clone. The chain recombines TRBV11-3 with TRBJ2-3; tentative D call: TRBD2 (6 bases). The CDR3 runs to 14 residues. Germline assignment: CDR1 SGHNT and CDR2 YENEEA. Trimming stripped 3 bases from V and 2 bases from J, with 9 bases between. In DNA form, the CDR3 reads TGTGCCAGCAGCTTGGGGGGACCCACAGATACGCAGTATTTT. Its protein is CASSLGGPTDTQYF. The entire variable domain, with the rest obtained from reference TRBV11-3 and TRBJ2-3, is as follows: EAGVVQSPRYKIIEKKQPVAFWCNPISGHNTLYWYLQNLGQGPELLIRYENEEAVDDSQLPKDRFSAERLKGVDSTLKIQPAELGDSAVYLCASSLGGPTDTQYFGPGTRLTVL.

This chain connects TRBV4-1 to TRBJ2-4, with a tentative D call TRBD2 (5 bases). The CDR3 consists of 12 residues. Trimming removed 5 bases from V and 10 bases from J, with 12 bases in between. Per germline, CDR1 MGHRA and CDR2 YSYEKL. CDR3 nucleotides: TGCGCCAGCAGCTCGGGAAGTGCTATTCAGTACTTC. Its translation: CASSSGSAIQYF.

The chain joins TRBV10-1 to TRBJ2-3; TRBD1 agrees at 9 bases. Germline CDR1 WNHNN, CDR2 SYGVQD (reference sequence). The ends lost 7 bases at V and 4 bases at J; junction bases unmatched: 3. The CDR3 is 13 amino acids. This CDR3 reads CASKQGAADTQYF. DNA for the CDR3: TGCGCCAGCAAACAGGGGGCCGCAGATACGCAGTATTTT.